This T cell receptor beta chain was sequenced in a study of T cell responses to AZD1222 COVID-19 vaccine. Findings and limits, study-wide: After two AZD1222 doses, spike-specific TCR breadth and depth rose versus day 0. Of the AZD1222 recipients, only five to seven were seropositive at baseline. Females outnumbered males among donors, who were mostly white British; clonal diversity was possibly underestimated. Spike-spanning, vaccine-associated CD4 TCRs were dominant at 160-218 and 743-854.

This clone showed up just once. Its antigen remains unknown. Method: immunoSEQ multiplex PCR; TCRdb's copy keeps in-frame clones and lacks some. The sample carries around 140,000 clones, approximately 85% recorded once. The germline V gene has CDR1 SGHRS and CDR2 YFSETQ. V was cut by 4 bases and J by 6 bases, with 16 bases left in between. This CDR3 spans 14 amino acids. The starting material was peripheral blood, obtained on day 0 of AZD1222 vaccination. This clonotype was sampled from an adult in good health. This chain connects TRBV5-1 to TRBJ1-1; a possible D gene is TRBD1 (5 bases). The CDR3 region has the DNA TGCGCCAGCAGCCTCTATGGGGCCCGCCCTGAAGCTTTCTTT. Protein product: CASSLYGARPEAFF.